The rows below give T cell receptor beta chains drawn from one sample of a study of OX40 agonist ivuxolimab in advanced cancers. TCRdb's copy holds only in-frame clones and misses some; the assay was immunoSEQ multiplex PCR. The table has some 50,000 clones, about 90% seen once; the top ten hold roughly 15%. The sequencing used CD4+ or CD8+ T cells sorted from blood, collected in a trial of the OX40 agonist ivuxolimab. These receptors all stem from an adult with an advanced solid tumor such as melanoma, head and neck, liver or kidney cancer. CDR3s include the opening cysteine and the closing phenylalanine or tryptophan. Fields, in order: D gene, clone size, J gene, V gene, CDR3 DNA, CDR3 protein. The D gene is left open where the match is weak. A row's size may be missing; if present it is once, few, many or a size class.

>.|few|TRBJ1-5|TRBV19
TGTGCCAGTAGTATACCGACAGAAAGGGGCCAGCCCCAGCATTTT
CASSIPTERGQPQHF
>.|.|TRBJ2-7|TRBV7-8
TGTGCCAGCGGACAGTCAGGGGCCTACGAGCAGTACTTC
CASGQSGAYEQYF
>.|.|TRBJ1-5|TRBV10-3
TGTGCCATCAACCGGGACGGCAATCAGCCCCAGCATTTT
CAINRDGNQPQHF
>.|.|TRBJ2-7|TRBV4-2
TGTGCCAGCAGCCAAGAAGTTGACAGCTACGCCTACGAGCAGTACTTC
CASSQEVDSYAYEQYF
>.|.|TRBJ1-1|TRBV2
TGTGCCAGCAGTGATGAATGGGGAAACACTGAAGCTTTCTTT
CASSDEWGNTEAFF
>TRBD1|.|TRBJ1-4|TRBV6-6
TGTGCCAGCAGTTACGGGACAGGGGGGAATGAAAAACTGTTTTTT
CASSYGTGGNEKLFF
>.|.|TRBJ2-2|TRBV30
TGTGCCTGGAGTAGCGGATACACCGGGGAGCTGTTTTTT
CAWSSGYTGELFF
>TRBD1|few|TRBJ2-7|TRBV19
TGTGCCAGTAGGCCAGGGACAGCAAATTCCTACGAGCAGTACTTC
CASRPGTANSYEQYF
>TRBD1|.|TRBJ1-3|TRBV7-8
TGTGCCAGCAGCTTAACCTTTAGGGGGACAGAGATTACTGGAAACACCATATATTTT
CASSLTFRGTEITGNTIYF
>TRBD1|.|TRBJ1-2|TRBV11-2
TGTGCCAGCAGCGAAGGGACAGGGATCCGCGGCTACACCTTC
CASSEGTGIRGYTF
>.|.|TRBJ1-5|TRBV19
TGTGCCAGTAGTGGGCAGAATCAGCCCCAGCATTTT
CASSGQNQPQHF
>TRBD1|.|TRBJ1-2|TRBV4-1
TGCGCCAGCAGCCAGGGTCGGGACAGGGTAACCTATGGCTACACCTTC
CASSQGRDRVTYGYTF
>.|.|TRBJ2-2|TRBV15
TGTGCCACCAGCAGAGATAGGACCGGGGAGCTGTTTTTT
CATSRDRTGELFF
>TRBD2|.|TRBJ2-7|TRBV5-1
TGCGCCAGCAGCTTTAAGAGCGGGAGGGAAGAGCAGTACTTC
CASSFKSGREEQYF
>.|.|TRBJ2-1|TRBV7-2
TGTGCCAGCAGCCTAGCCATAGAGCAGTTCTTC
CASSLAIEQFF
>TRBD1|few|TRBJ1-5|TRBV4-2
TGTGCCAGCAGCCAAGCGACCGGGACAGGGACGAATCAGCCCCAGCATTTT
CASSQATGTGTNQPQHF
>.|.|TRBJ2-5|TRBV7-9
TGTGCCAGCAGCCCCGCCGGGGTACAAGAGACCCAGTACTTC
CASSPAGVQETQYF
>.|few|TRBJ2-2|TRBV6-6
TGTGCCAGCAGTTATGCCAGGGCGACCGGGGAGCTGTTTTTT
CASSYARATGELFF
>.|few|TRBJ2-7|TRBV28
TGTGCCAGCAGTTCCTTAAAACAGGGCTACGAGCAGTACTTC
CASSSLKQGYEQYF
>.|few|TRBJ2-5|TRBV28
TGTGCCAGCAGTTTAGTCGCGGGGTCGTATCCCCAAGAGACCCAGTACTTC
CASSLVAGSYPQETQYF
>TRBD1|few|TRBJ1-1|TRBV7-9
TGTGCCAGCAGCCCCGGACAGGGGAGAGCTTTCTTT
CASSPGQGRAFF
>TRBD2|.|TRBJ2-7|TRBV14
TGTGCCAGCAGCCCCGGGCGCCTAGCGGGCAAAACCTACGAGCAGTACTTC
CASSPGRLAGKTYEQYF
>.|.|TRBJ1-2|TRBV6-6
TGTGCCAGCGCTCCAGGGGACTCAGGGGCCGACTTC
CASAPGDSGADF
>.|.|TRBJ2-7|TRBV5-1
TGCGCCAGCAGACCCGCCGGAACCTATGACGAGCAGTACTTC
CASRPAGTYDEQYF
>TRBD1|.|TRBJ1-2|TRBV7-3
TGTGCCAGCAGCTTTCCGGGACAGGGGGAAGCGGGCTATGGCTACACCTTC
CASSFPGQGEAGYGYTF
>TRBD1|.|TRBJ2-1|TRBV14
TGTGCCAGCAGCCCTCTCGTCGGGACAGGGGTATACAATGAGCAGTTCTTC
CASSPLVGTGVYNEQFF
>.|.|TRBJ2-7|TRBV29-1
TGCAGCGTTGAAGAAGGGGCACAGAGCTCCTACGAGCAGTACTTC
CSVEEGAQSSYEQYF
>TRBD1|.|TRBJ2-7|TRBV6-5
TGTGCCAGCAGTCCCCGGGACAGGGTCTACGAGCAGTACTTC
CASSPRDRVYEQYF
>.|.|TRBJ2-7|TRBV6-1
TGTGCCAGCAGTCCGGCCTACGAGCAGTACTTC
CASSPAYEQYF